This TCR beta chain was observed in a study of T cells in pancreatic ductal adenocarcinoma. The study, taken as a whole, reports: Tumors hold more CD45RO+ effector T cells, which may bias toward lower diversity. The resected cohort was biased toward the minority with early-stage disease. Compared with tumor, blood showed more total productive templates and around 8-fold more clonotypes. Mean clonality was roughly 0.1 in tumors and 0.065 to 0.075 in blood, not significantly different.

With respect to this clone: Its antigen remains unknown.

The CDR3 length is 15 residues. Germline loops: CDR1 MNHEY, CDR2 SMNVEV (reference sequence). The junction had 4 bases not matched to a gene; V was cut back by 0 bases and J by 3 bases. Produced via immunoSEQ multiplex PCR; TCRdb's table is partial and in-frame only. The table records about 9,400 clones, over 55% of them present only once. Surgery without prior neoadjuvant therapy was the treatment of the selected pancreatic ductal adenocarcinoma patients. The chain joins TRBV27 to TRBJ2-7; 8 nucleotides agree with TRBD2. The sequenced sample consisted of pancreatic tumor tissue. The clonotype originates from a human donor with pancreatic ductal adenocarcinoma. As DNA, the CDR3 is TGTGCCAGCAGTTTATCGATCACTAGCGGCTACGAGCAGTACTTC. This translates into CASSLSITSGYEQYF.